The clone carrying this T cell receptor (beta chain) was seen many times. This sample is drawn from a study of regulatory T cells in long-lasting Graves disease. V dropped 2 bases and J dropped 9; count of bases not matched to a gene: 9. Germline CDR1 and CDR2: SGHTA and FQGNSA. CDR3 length: 15 amino acids. For TCR beta, libraries came from iRepertoire HTBI primers and Arm-PCR of CDR3 regions. TCRdb analysed the multiplex PCR reads with MiXCR anew, one entry per CDR3 protein. The profile shows roughly 610,000 distinct CDR3 sequences, approximately 15% of them singletons. Time point in this sample: newly diagnosed GD, antithyroid drugs for less than 3 months. The TCR library used RNA extracted from PBMCs. Those enrolled as patients came out of an endocrinology department in Xi'an, China. These records were also assigned to another study, of T cells in Graves' hyperthyroidism and ophthalmopathy. This second study says: Hyperthyroidism, newly diagnosed and lasting under 2 months, affected patients aged 18 to 65.

The chain is built from TRBV7-2 and TRBJ2-1, with 8 bases that match TRBD2. The sequence was obtained from a woman in her 30s with Graves disease. The starting material was peripheral blood mononuclear cells (PBMCs), obtained at new diagnosis, from a patient treated with antithyroid drugs. The CDR3 region has the DNA TGTGCCAGCAGCTTACTAAGAGGACTAGCTGGTGAGCAGTTCTTC. Amino acids: CASSLLRGLAGEQFF.